This T cell receptor (beta chain) was captured in a study of human T cells and chemical hapten exposure. About the study: An area of 2 cm by approximately 2 cm on upper inner arm skin received 2% DPC for sensitization. Readings were taken at 6 days from patch tests that had applied 0.01% DPC to the upper back. Whole-study results and caveats: As patch test score rose, PT1 expanded TCR counts tended to rise as well.

TCRdb recomputed calls from the RACE reads with MiXCR, one row per CDR3 protein. Of around 380,000 distinct CDR3 sequences listed, approximately 5.8% were seen once; the top ten hold around 8%. At least ten counts were recorded for this clonotype. What it binds is not known. This CDR3 has 20 residues. Time point noted: pre-sensitization, week 0. Treatment defined: therapeutic diphenylcyclopropenone sensitization with weekly scalp DPC. The receptor's source is a woman aged 18-29 years with alopecia areata. Some clones in this sample may be carry-over from other donors' samples. The chain combines TRBV21-1 with TRBJ1-5; the table assigns TRBD1, which was not confirmed against the DNA. TRBV21-1 is reported as a pseudogene. This specimen was whole blood, taken in connection with sensitization to the hapten diphenylcyclopropenone (DPC). The chain's CDR3 is CASSKALLGEEVLSNQPQHF. CDR3 DNA sequence: TGTGCCAGCAGCAAAGCGCTTTTGGGGGAAGAAGTTTTAAGCAATCAGCCCCAGCATTTT.